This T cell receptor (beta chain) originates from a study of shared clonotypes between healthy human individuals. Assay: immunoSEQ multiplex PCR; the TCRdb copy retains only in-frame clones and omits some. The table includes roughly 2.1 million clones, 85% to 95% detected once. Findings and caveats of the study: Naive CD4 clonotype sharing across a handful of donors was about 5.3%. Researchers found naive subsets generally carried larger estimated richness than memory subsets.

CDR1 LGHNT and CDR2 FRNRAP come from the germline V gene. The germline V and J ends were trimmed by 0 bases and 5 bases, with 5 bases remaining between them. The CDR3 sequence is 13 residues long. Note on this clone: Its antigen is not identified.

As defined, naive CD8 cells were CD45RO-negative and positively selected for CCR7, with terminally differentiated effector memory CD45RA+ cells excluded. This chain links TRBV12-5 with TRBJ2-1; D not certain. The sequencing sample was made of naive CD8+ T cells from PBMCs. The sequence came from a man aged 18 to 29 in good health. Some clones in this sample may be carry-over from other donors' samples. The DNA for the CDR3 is TGTGCTAGTGGTTTGGTTATGGACAATGAGCAGTTCTTC. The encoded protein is CASGLVMDNEQFF.